This TCR beta chain is drawn from a study of tumor-infiltrating lymphocytes in primary liver carcinoma. The blood RNA (from unsorted whole blood) was obtained, and germline DNA was also extracted. Production of TCR beta cDNA used about 500 ng total RNA together with a constant-region primer. ARM-PCR, slightly modified, supplied the TCR beta libraries through three nested multiplex PCR rounds. Via MiXCR, TCRdb re-called the multiplex PCR reads, giving one row per CDR3 protein. The sample contains about 180,000 distinct CDR3 sequences, about 55% of which appear only once. This receptor was identified in a middle-aged man with primary liver carcinoma and hepatitis B virus infection. The sequenced sample consisted of peripheral blood.

The CDR3 DNA follows: TGCGCCAGCAGTGAGAGGGGCAGTTATGGCTACACCTTC. Translated: CASSERGSYGYTF. The chain links TRBV10-1 to TRBJ1-2; possible D gene TRBD1, 5 bases. V lost 2 bases to trimming and J lost 5 bases, with 9 bases between them. CDR1 and CDR2 (germline): WNHNN, SYGVQD (reference sequence). The CDR3 is made up of 13 amino acids.